The 30 T cell receptor beta chains below all came from one sample that was sequenced in a study of cytomegalovirus exposure and HLA in healthy donors (dated by TCRdb to 2016 to 2017). Library preparation was by the immunoSEQ multiplex PCR assay. A mixture of 60 forward primers for TCR Vbeta segments and 13 reverse primers for TCR Jbeta segments was used in the multiplex PCR. TCRdb holds this immuneACCESS table with in-frame rearrangements only. Some clones are missing; in checked studies, unresolved V genes explain under half, and the rest has no known cause. This sample has roughly 220,000 clones in its table, and around 80% of those were observed once. The top ten clones comprise 1.7% of the sample. Sequencing used PBMCs. The receptors come from a man between 45 and 60 years old in good health and CMV-seronegative.

This clone occurred a few times. The rearrangement links TRBV5-1 to TRBJ2-7, with D tentatively TRBD2 (5 bases). Germline loops: CDR1 SGHRS, CDR2 YFSETQ. The V and J ends lost 4 bases and 4 bases respectively, with 12 bases between them. The CDR3 totals 13 residues. This chain's CDR3 is CASSVDLLYEQYF. DNA for the CDR3: TGCGCCAGCAGCGTGGACTTACTGTACGAGCAGTACTTC.

The V call is TRBV27, the J call TRBJ1-2; D is unresolved. Trimming took off 6 bases at V and 7 bases at J, with 6 bases between the two ends. This CDR3 is 10 amino acids long. The V gene's germline CDR1 is MNHEY and CDR2 SMNVEV (reference sequence). The CDR3 sequence is CASSLVGYTF. As DNA, the CDR3 is TGTGCCAGCAGCCTCGTTGGCTACACCTTC.

The genes are TRBV6-1 and TRBJ2-2, with 7 bases matching TRBD1. This CDR3 spans 13 amino acids. CDR1 is MNHNS and CDR2 is SASEGT in the germline V gene. V lost 5 bases and J lost 4; bases outside the gene matches: 1. The DNA for the CDR3 is TGTGCCAGCAGTAGGGACAGCACCGGGGAGCTGTTTTTT. Translated, it gives CASSRDSTGELFF.

J is TRBJ2-2 and V is TRBV18; D not certain. The V gene lost 6 bases and the J gene lost 5 bases, with 4 bases spanning the gap. This CDR3 region has 11 residues. Looked up from germline, CDR1 is KGHSH and CDR2 is LQKENI. This CDR3 is CASSLTGELFF. The CDR3 DNA sequence: TGTGCCAGCTCCCTAACCGGGGAGCTGTTTTTT. Based on the CDR3 plus reference TRBV18 and TRBJ2-2, the full variable domain is NAGVMQNPRHLVRRRGQEARLRCSPMKGHSHVYWYRQLPEEGLKFMVYLQKENIIDESGMPKERFSAEFPKEGPSILRIQQVVRGDSAAYFCASSLTGELFFGEGSRLTVL.

On this clone: At one of its ends the junction is not consistent with the germline gene, which may arise from a read error. V and J are TRBV6-1 and TRBJ1-5; D uncertain. In germline, CDR1 is MNHNS, CDR2 SASEGT. This CDR3 has 14 residues. CDR3 nucleotides: TGTGCCGGCAGTGAAAGGAGGGGCAATCAGCCCCAGCATTTT. Protein: CAGSERRGNQPQHF.

This chain joins TRBV5-4 and TRBJ2-1; D is perhaps TRBD2 (6 bases). Germline V gene lookup returns CDR1 SGHNT and CDR2 YYREEE (reference sequence). The CDR3 runs 15 residues. Trimming removed 0 bases from V and 4 bases from J, with 11 bases in between. CDR3 loop: CASSLGLVEYNEQFF. In nucleotides, the CDR3 is TGTGCCAGCAGCTTGGGACTAGTGGAATACAATGAGCAGTTCTTC.

This sequence joins TRBV9 and TRBJ2-1; D unresolved. The CDR3 covers 13 residues. V was cut by 0 bases and J by 7 bases, with 8 bases left in between. The germline CDR1 and CDR2 sequences are SGDLS and YYNGEE. CDR3 residues: CASSVATVNEQFF. The CDR3 DNA reads as TGTGCCAGCAGCGTAGCTACAGTGAATGAGCAGTTCTTC. Drawing the rest from reference TRBV9 and TRBJ2-1, the complete variable domain is DSGVTQTPKHLITATGQRVTLRCSPRSGDLSVYWYQQSLDQGLQFLIQYYNGEERAKGNILERFSAQQFPDLHSELNLSSLELGDSALYFCASSVATVNEQFFGPGTRLTVL.

The chain employs TRBV19 and TRBJ1-1; TRBD1 agrees at 9 bases. V was clipped by 4 bases and J by 3 bases; unmatched bases: 3. The CDR3 is made up of 14 amino acids. The germline V gene has CDR1 LNHDA and CDR2 SQIVND (reference sequence). CDR3 sequence reads: CASSTDRGYTEAFF. Here the CDR3 DNA reads TGTGCCAGTAGTACGGACAGGGGTTACACTGAAGCTTTCTTT.

The rearrangement joins TRBV10-2 to TRBJ1-4; the match to TRBD1 covers 7 bases. The J segment lost 7 bases and the V segment lost 4 bases, leaving 9 bases of the junction unmatched. The CDR3 length is 15 residues. The germline V gene has CDR1 WSHSY and CDR2 SAAADI. CDR3 sequence: CASSAAGGRVEKLFF. As DNA, the CDR3 is TGCGCCAGCAGTGCCGCAGGGGGACGGGTTGAAAAACTGTTTTTT.

The rearrangement joins TRBV5-4 to TRBJ2-1; TRBD2 aligns across 7 bases. Germline V gene sequence: CDR1 SGHNT, CDR2 YYREEE (reference sequence). The V segment lost 0 bases and the J segment 1 base; nucleotides outside the gene matches: 4. The CDR3 loop spans 16 amino acids. The CDR3 region is CASSLGSGNSYNEQFF. DNA for the CDR3: TGTGCCAGCAGCTTGGGCAGCGGGAATTCCTACAATGAGCAGTTCTTC.

This rearrangement joins TRBV9 to TRBJ2-1; the D is unclear. This CDR3 contains 16 residues. V lost 3 bases and J 6 bases, leaving 19 bases between the germline ends. The germline V gene encodes CDR1 SGDLS and CDR2 YYNGEE. CDR3 in amino acids: CASSGRTLASLNEQFF. The CDR3 nucleotides read TGTGCCAGCAGCGGACGTACTTTAGCATCCCTCAATGAGCAGTTCTTC.

The rearrangement joins TRBV6-6 to TRBJ1-1, with a weak D call TRBD1 (6 bases). The CDR3 totals 15 residues. Germline CDR1 MNHNY, CDR2 SVGAGI (reference sequence). The ends were cut back, 4 bases at V and 5 bases at J, with 17 bases in the middle. In nucleotides, the CDR3 is TGTGCCAGCAGTTGGACGCAAGGGGGTAAGACTGAAGCTTTCTTT. It encodes CASSWTQGGKTEAFF.

In DNA, the CDR3 is TGTGCTAGTGGTTGGACAGGGGCGCGCTCGAGCGGGAGTAGGATTGAGTACGAGCAGTACTTC. This encodes CASGWTGARSSGSRIEYEQYF. This rearrangement joins TRBV12-5 to TRBJ2-7; D possibly corresponds to TRBD1 (9 bases). Looked up from germline, CDR1 is LGHNT and CDR2 is FRNRAP. V shed 4 bases and J shed 4 bases, with 35 bases lying between them. This CDR3 is 21 amino acids long.

This chain joins TRBV4-1 and TRBJ2-1, with 10 positions matching TRBD2. This CDR3 has 16 residues. J lost 8 bases, V lost 0 bases, and 7 bases had no gene match. In germline, CDR1 is MGHRA, CDR2 YSYEKL. The CDR3 here is CASSQDSAGGPYEQFF. CDR3 nucleotides: TGCGCCAGCAGCCAAGATTCAGCGGGAGGGCCCTATGAGCAGTTCTTC.

This chain uses TRBV30 with TRBJ2-1, with 7 positions matching TRBD2. The CDR3 loop spans 15 amino acids. With V trimmed by 5 bases and J by 0 bases, 7 bases remained unmatched. Germline-derived CDR1 and CDR2 are GTSNPN and SVGIG (reference sequence). For the CDR3, the DNA is TGTGCCTGGGCTCCTAGCGGAAGCTCCTACAATGAGCAGTTCTTC. It is translated as CAWAPSGSSYNEQFF.

The chain links TRBV5-1 to TRBJ1-6, with D perhaps TRBD1 (6 bases). The germline gives CDR1 SGHRS, CDR2 YFSETQ. This CDR3 region has 16 residues. Trimming removed 0 bases at V and 11 bases at J, with 18 bases between. The CDR3, as DNA: TGCGCCAGCAGCTTGGCCGGCCTGGGGGCAGGTCCACCCCTCCACTTT. This encodes CASSLAGLGAGPPLHF.

V is TRBV5-1 and J is TRBJ2-2; 12 bases are a match to TRBD2. The CDR3 length is 15 residues. V dropped 2 bases and J dropped 6; count of bases not matched to a gene: 2. Germline CDR1 and CDR2: SGHRS and YFSETQ. CDR3: CASSLGLAGPGELFF. CDR3 in DNA: TGCGCCAGCAGCTTAGGACTAGCGGGACCCGGGGAGCTGTTTTTT.

J is TRBJ1-5 and V is TRBV2, with a possible D match to TRBD1 (5 bases). Trimming removed 0 bases from V and 11 bases from J, with 17 bases in between. Germline V gives CDR1 SNHLY, CDR2 FYNNEI. The CDR3 is made up of 15 amino acids. The CDR3 is CASSEALRGGGSQHF. Written as DNA, the CDR3 is TGTGCCAGCAGTGAAGCGCTTAGAGGCGGGGGGTCCCAGCATTTT.

The gene calls are TRBV6-4 and TRBJ2-1; 8 bases line up with TRBD1. Germline CDR1 reads MRHNA; CDR2 reads SNTAGT. With V trimmed by 8 bases and J by 3 bases, 6 bases remained unmatched. The CDR3 extends over 14 amino acids. CDR3 protein: CASRGQADYNEQFF. Here the CDR3 DNA reads TGTGCCAGCCGGGGACAGGCTGACTACAATGAGCAGTTCTTC.

The chain couples TRBV18 to TRBJ2-5, with D perhaps TRBD1 (6 bases). The CDR3 has 15 residues. Trimming shortened V by 6 bases and J by 1 base, and 15 bases separated the two germline ends. Germline V gene sequence: CDR1 KGHSH, CDR2 LQKENI. The CDR3 sequence is CASSPEQGGQETQYF. The CDR3 nucleotides read TGTGCCAGCTCGCCAGAACAGGGTGGCCAAGAGACCCAGTACTTC.

The genes are TRBV7-6 and TRBJ1-1; possible D gene TRBD1, 6 bases. This CDR3 has 14 residues. Germline lookup yields CDR1 SGHVS and CDR2 FNYEAQ. The V end was cut by 5 bases, the J end by 1 base, with 11 bases between. CDR3 coding DNA: TGTGCCAGCAGCATATTACAGGGGAACACTGAAGCTTTCTTT. Amino acid sequence: CASSILQGNTEAFF.

The chain is built from TRBV7-8 and TRBJ2-7; D call uncertain. The V gene lost 1 base and the J gene lost 6 bases, with 7 bases spanning the gap. The germline gives CDR1 SGHVS, CDR2 FQNEAQ. This CDR3 has 12 residues. The CDR3 protein is CASSLDWSEQYF. The CDR3 nucleotides are TGTGCCAGCAGCTTAGATTGGAGCGAGCAGTACTTC.

This clone was picked up a small number of times. This rearrangement joins TRBV7-9 to TRBJ1-5; D perhaps matches TRBD1 (6 bases). Germline V gene data show CDR1 as SEHNR and CDR2 as FQNEAQ (reference sequence). The CDR3 runs 12 residues. The V end was cut by 5 bases, the J end by 5 bases, with 7 bases between. The CDR3 DNA sequence: TGTGCCAGCAGCCAGGGGTATCAGCCCCAGCATTTT. Its translation is CASSQGYQPQHF. Filled out from reference TRBV7-9 and TRBJ1-5, the complete variable domain reads DTGVSQNPRHKITKRGQNVTFRCDPISEHNRLYWYRQTLGQGPEFLTYFQNEAQLEKSRLLSDRFSAERPKGSFSTLEIQRTEQGDSAMYLCASSQGYQPQHFGDGTRLSIL.

The chain couples TRBV19 to TRBJ1-5, with D perhaps TRBD1 (5 bases). V lost 3 bases and J 0 bases, leaving 15 bases between the germline ends. Germline CDR1 is LNHDA and CDR2 is SQIVND (reference sequence). CDR3 length equals 17 residues. CDR3 nucleotide sequence: TGTGCCAGTAGTATCTGGGGCGGAAGTTATAGCAATCAGCCCCAGCATTTT. Residues: CASSIWGGSYSNQPQHF.

The chain is built from TRBV9 and TRBJ2-1; TRBD2 matches 7 bases. The J segment lost 6 bases and the V segment lost 5 bases, leaving 23 bases of the junction unmatched. This CDR3 has 19 residues. Per the germline V gene, CDR1 is SGDLS and CDR2 is YYNGEE. This chain's CDR3 is CASSDIPLPLAGVRNEQFF. In DNA, the CDR3 is TGTGCCAGCAGTGACATTCCCCTACCTCTCGCGGGAGTTCGCAATGAGCAGTTCTTC.

This clone was counted a single time. The chain couples TRBV6-6 to TRBJ2-1, with D maybe TRBD2 (5 bases). V dropped 6 bases and J dropped 6 bases, with 15 bases sitting between them. From germline, CDR1 is MNHNY and CDR2 SVGAGI (reference sequence). This CDR3 spans 14 amino acids. The CDR3 coding sequence is TGTGCCAGCAGGTCATCAGAAGCGGCCAATGAGCAGTTCTTC. This translates into CASRSSEAANEQFF.

The V and J genes are TRBV6-5 and TRBJ2-3; weak D call: TRBD2 (5 bases). V shed 6 bases and J shed 4 bases, with 14 bases lying between them. The V gene's germline CDR1 is MNHEY and CDR2 SVGAGI. The CDR3 is 14 residues long. The CDR3 loop reads CASRRTPHPDTQYF. DNA for the CDR3: TGTGCCAGCAGGCGGACTCCTCATCCAGATACGCAGTATTTT.

V is TRBV28 and J is TRBJ2-7; 10 bases fit TRBD1. The ends lost 5 bases at V and 3 bases at J; junction bases unmatched: 10. The CDR3 has 16 amino acids. Germline-derived CDR1 and CDR2 are MDHEN and SYDVKM. DNA of the CDR3: TGTGCCAGCAGTCCACAGACAGGGGGCTTTTTCTACGAGCAGTACTTC. Its translation: CASSPQTGGFFYEQYF.

This clone has just a few counts. The chain recombines TRBV30 with TRBJ2-2, with TRBD1 matching over 7 bases. The CDR3 has 15 amino acids. Trimming cost V 0 bases and J 4 bases; bases outside gene matches: 5. Germline CDR1 reads GTSNPN; CDR2 reads SVGIG (reference sequence). The CDR3 DNA reads as TGTGCCTGGAGTGTAGGGGGCGCAGGCACCGGGGAGCTGTTTTTT. It yields the protein CAWSVGGAGTGELFF. The full variable domain, completed using reference TRBV30 and TRBJ2-2, is SQTIHQWPATLVQPVGSPLSLECTVEGTSNPNLYWYRQAAGRGLQLLFYSVGIGQISSEVPQNLSASRPQDRQFILSSKKLLLSDSGFYLCAWSVGGAGTGELFFGEGSRLTVL.

The V call is TRBV28, the J call TRBJ2-1; D unresolved. Trimming removed 0 bases at V and 6 bases at J, with 9 bases between. The CDR3 is 14 residues long. Per germline, CDR1 MDHEN and CDR2 SYDVKM. The CDR3 region has the DNA TGTGCCAGCAGTTTATGGGGCTACACCAATGAGCAGTTCTTC. Its protein is CASSLWGYTNEQFF.